This T cell receptor beta chain was sequenced during a study of T-cell memory formation after mild COVID-19. Overall study: TCR clusters were mostly donor specific.

With constant-segment primers, 5'RACE yielded cDNA libraries of TCR alpha and TCR beta that carried sample barcodes and UMIs. From the 5' RACE reads, TCRdb called clonotypes with MiXCR, one entry per CDR3 protein. The table shows some 490,000 distinct CDR3 sequences, with around a sixth occurring only once. Regarding the study as a whole: Among clones peaking at day 37 in the second wave, SARS-CoV-2 specificity remained unconfirmed. Contracting clones from day 15 to 85 showed balanced CD4/CD8; later expanders favored CD4+.

About this clonotype itself: Its target is not known.

This CDR3 has 19 amino acids. V was pared by 2 bases and J by 0 bases, with 19 bases between. Germline lookup yields CDR1 KGHDR and CDR2 SFDVKD. The chain carries TRBV24-1 and TRBJ2-1; D possibly corresponds to TRBD2 (6 bases). Sequenced: PBMCs or a T cell subset sorted from them (not recorded which). The sequence derives from an adult woman who had mild COVID-19 (a few samples of this study predate the infection). Cell type and time point are not known. The CDR3 protein is CATSDWGVGSGSSYNEQFF. The CDR3 bases are TGTGCCACCAGTGATTGGGGGGTGGGTAGCGGTAGCTCCTACAATGAGCAGTTCTTC.